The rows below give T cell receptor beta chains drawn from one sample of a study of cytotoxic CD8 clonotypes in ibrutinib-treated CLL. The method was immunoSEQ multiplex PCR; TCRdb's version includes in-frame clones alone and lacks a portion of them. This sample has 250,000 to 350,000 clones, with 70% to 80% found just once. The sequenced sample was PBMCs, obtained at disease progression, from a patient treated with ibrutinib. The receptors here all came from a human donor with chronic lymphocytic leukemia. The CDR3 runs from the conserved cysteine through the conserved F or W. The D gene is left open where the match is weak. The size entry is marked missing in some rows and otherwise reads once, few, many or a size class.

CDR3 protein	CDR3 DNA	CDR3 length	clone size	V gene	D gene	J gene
CASSRPGVTHHYEQYF	TGCGCCAGCAGCCGACCCGGGGTGACTCATCACTACGAGCAGTACTTC	16	NA	TRBV4-1	NA	TRBJ2-7
CASSYSTGLAAHEQYF	TGTGCCAGCAGTTACTCTACGGGACTAGCGGCCCACGAGCAGTACTTC	16	NA	TRBV6-5	TRBD2	TRBJ2-7
CASSFRDRRGYTF	TGTGCCAGCAGTTTTCGGGACAGGCGAGGCTACACCTTC	13	NA	TRBV27	TRBD1	TRBJ1-2
CASSPGGPGNQPQHF	TGTGCCAGCAGTCCAGGAGGGCCGGGAAATCAGCCCCAGCATTTT	15	NA	TRBV25-1	NA	TRBJ1-5
CASSPPVQETQYF	TGTGCCAGCTCACCACCGGTTCAAGAGACCCAGTACTTC	13	NA	TRBV18	NA	TRBJ2-5
CASSEFGGGNTEAFF	TGTGCCAGCAGTGAATTTGGAGGGGGCAACACTGAAGCTTTCTTT	15	NA	TRBV6-1	TRBD1	TRBJ1-1
CASSLGPGTDSYEQYF	TGCGCCAGCAGCTTGGGGCCCGGGACCGACTCCTACGAGCAGTACTTC	16	once	TRBV5-1	NA	TRBJ2-7
CASSIRGANTEAFF	TGTGCCAGTAGTATAAGGGGCGCAAACACTGAAGCTTTCTTT	14	NA	TRBV19	NA	TRBJ1-1
CASSLIPGIDTQYF	TGTGCCAGCAGCTTAATTCCAGGGATCGATACGCAGTATTTT	14	NA	TRBV7-3	NA	TRBJ2-3
CASSLGPYRPVYEQYF	TGTGCCAGCAGCTTAGGCCCGTACCGCCCCGTCTACGAGCAGTACTTC	16	NA	TRBV11-2	NA	TRBJ2-7
CSVARGRELFF	TGCAGCGTTGCTAGGGGACGGGAGCTGTTTTTT	11	NA	TRBV29-1	NA	TRBJ2-2
CASSSGLSTDTQYF	TGTGCCAGCAGCTCCGGACTTTCCACAGATACGCAGTATTTT	14	NA	TRBV5-6	NA	TRBJ2-3
CASSPSGNTGELFF	TGCGCCAGCAGCCCCAGCGGGAACACCGGGGAGCTGTTTTTT	14	NA	TRBV4-3	NA	TRBJ2-2
CASSQGGGRGREQYF	TGCGCCAGCAGCCAAGGAGGGGGTAGAGGTCGGGAGCAGTACTTC	15	once	TRBV4-1	NA	TRBJ2-7
CASSVSSPGQGIDTQYF	TGTGCCAGCAGTGTTTCCTCGCCGGGACAGGGAATAGATACGCAGTATTTT	17	NA	TRBV6-1	TRBD1	TRBJ2-3
CASSVAGTTPFF	TGTGCCAGCAGCGTAGCCGGGACAACTCCTTTCTTT	12	NA	TRBV14	NA	TRBJ1-1
CASSLGDTNYGYTF	TGTGCCAGCAGCTTAGGGGATACTAACTATGGCTACACCTTC	14	NA	TRBV11-2	NA	TRBJ1-2
CASNLEQYF	TGTGCCAGCAACCTTGAGCAGTACTTC	9	NA	TRBV5-4	NA	TRBJ2-7
CASSQEAGARNNSPLHF	TGCGCCAGCAGCCAAGAGGCAGGGGCGCGGAATAATTCACCCCTCCACTTT	17	NA	TRBV4-1	NA	TRBJ1-6
CASSSRTRKGGYTF	TGTGCCAGCAGTTCCCGGACGAGGAAGGGTGGCTACACCTTC	14	NA	TRBV6-5	NA	TRBJ1-2
CASSLFPEDQSYNEQFF	TGTGCCAGCAGCTTGTTTCCTGAGGACCAATCCTACAATGAGCAGTTCTTC	17	NA	TRBV5-4	NA	TRBJ2-1
CASSLEAGVPYEQYF	TGTGCCAGCAGCTTGGAAGCGGGAGTTCCCTACGAGCAGTACTTC	15	NA	TRBV7-8	TRBD2	TRBJ2-7
CASSPTGLNYEQYF	TGTGCCAGCAGTCCGACCGGGTTAAACTACGAGCAGTACTTC	14	NA	TRBV28	NA	TRBJ2-7
CASTSGPTLGTEAFF	TGTGCCAGCACCTCAGGTCCCACCCTGGGCACTGAAGCTTTCTTT	15	NA	TRBV7-9	NA	TRBJ1-1
CASSQYAGGNEAFF	TGCGCCAGCAGCCAATACGCAGGGGGCAATGAAGCTTTCTTT	14	NA	TRBV4-1	TRBD1	TRBJ1-1
CASSPKGGIAGDGGYEQYF	TGCGCCAGCAGCCCCAAGGGAGGGATAGCGGGAGACGGGGGCTACGAGCAGTACTTC	19	NA	TRBV5-1	TRBD2	TRBJ2-7
CASLGQDYGYTF	TGTGCCAGCCTAGGACAGGACTATGGCTACACCTTC	12	NA	TRBV9	TRBD1	TRBJ1-2
CASSSQGRSYEQYF	TGTGCCAGCAGCTCCCAGGGGAGGTCCTACGAGCAGTACTTC	14	NA	TRBV7-9	NA	TRBJ2-7
CASLSGANVLTF	TGTGCCAGCCTTTCTGGGGCCAACGTCCTGACTTTC	12	few	TRBV9	NA	TRBJ2-6
CASSLRQGGGTGELFF	TGCGCCAGCAGCCTCCGTCAGGGGGGCGGGACCGGGGAGCTGTTTTTT	16	NA	TRBV4-1	NA	TRBJ2-2
CASSLDGVGYTF	TGTGCCAGCAGTTTAGATGGAGTTGGCTACACCTTC	12	NA	TRBV28	NA	TRBJ1-2
CASSLGPSNQPQHF	TGTGCCAGCAGCTTAGGACCCAGCAATCAGCCCCAGCATTTT	14	NA	TRBV7-2	NA	TRBJ1-5
CASSIDGTGEPYTF	TGTGCCAGTAGTATCGACGGGACAGGGGAACCCTACACCTTC	14	few	TRBV19	TRBD1	TRBJ1-2
CASSPWTGTYEQYF	TGTGCCAGCAGCCCTTGGACAGGGACCTACGAGCAGTACTTC	14	once	TRBV11-1	TRBD1	TRBJ2-7
CASSDLGLAGVEQYF	TGCGCCAGCAGTGATCTTGGACTAGCGGGGGTCGAGCAGTACTTC	15	NA	TRBV10-2	TRBD2	TRBJ2-7
CASSLWAAGEQFF	TGCGCCAGCAGCTTGTGGGCCGCTGGGGAGCAGTTCTTC	13	NA	TRBV5-1	NA	TRBJ2-1
CASSVEMRNTEAFF	TGTGCCAGCAGCGTAGAGATGAGGAACACTGAAGCTTTCTTT	14	NA	TRBV9	NA	TRBJ1-1
CASNLAGGETQYF	TGCGCCAGCAATCTTGCTGGCGGGGAGACCCAGTACTTC	13	NA	TRBV5-1	NA	TRBJ2-5
CASSLSDGYEQYF	TGTGCCAGCAGCTTATCCGACGGCTACGAGCAGTACTTC	13	NA	TRBV7-8	NA	TRBJ2-7
CASSFRGSRNEQFF	TGTGCCAGCAGTTTCAGGGGCTCGCGGAATGAGCAGTTCTTC	14	few	TRBV27	NA	TRBJ2-1
CAITDSLNEQFF	TGTGCCATCACGGACAGCCTCAATGAGCAGTTCTTC	12	NA	TRBV10-3	NA	TRBJ2-1
CASSDGRWGLGALHEQYF	TGTGCCAGCAGCGATGGGCGGTGGGGACTAGGAGCTCTGCACGAGCAGTACTTC	18	few	TRBV9	TRBD2	TRBJ2-7
CASSDTGDFYEQYF	TGTGCCAGCAGCGATACAGGGGACTTCTACGAGCAGTACTTC	14	few	TRBV5-6	NA	TRBJ2-7
CASSRTGKQETQYF	TGTGCCAGCAGCCGGACAGGGAAACAAGAGACCCAGTACTTC	14	NA	TRBV28	TRBD1	TRBJ2-5
CASSQALTSGRARETQYF	TGCGCCAGCAGCCAAGCTTTAACTAGCGGGAGGGCCCGGGAGACCCAGTACTTC	18	NA	TRBV4-1	TRBD2	TRBJ2-5
CASSQKAGSTDTQYF	TGCGCCAGCAGCCAAAAGGCCGGTAGCACAGATACGCAGTATTTT	15	NA	TRBV4-3	NA	TRBJ2-3
CASSDWDRAGYEQYF	TGTGCCAGCAGTGATTGGGACAGGGCAGGGTACGAGCAGTACTTC	15	NA	TRBV25-1	TRBD1	TRBJ2-7
CASSPWGAGGPNTGELFF	TGTGCCAGCAGCCCCTGGGGTGCGGGAGGGCCCAACACCGGGGAGCTGTTTTTT	18	NA	TRBV7-2	TRBD2	TRBJ2-2
CATSREIPDRDYQPQHF	TGTGCCACCAGCAGAGAAATTCCGGACAGGGATTATCAGCCCCAGCATTTT	17	NA	TRBV15	TRBD1	TRBJ1-5